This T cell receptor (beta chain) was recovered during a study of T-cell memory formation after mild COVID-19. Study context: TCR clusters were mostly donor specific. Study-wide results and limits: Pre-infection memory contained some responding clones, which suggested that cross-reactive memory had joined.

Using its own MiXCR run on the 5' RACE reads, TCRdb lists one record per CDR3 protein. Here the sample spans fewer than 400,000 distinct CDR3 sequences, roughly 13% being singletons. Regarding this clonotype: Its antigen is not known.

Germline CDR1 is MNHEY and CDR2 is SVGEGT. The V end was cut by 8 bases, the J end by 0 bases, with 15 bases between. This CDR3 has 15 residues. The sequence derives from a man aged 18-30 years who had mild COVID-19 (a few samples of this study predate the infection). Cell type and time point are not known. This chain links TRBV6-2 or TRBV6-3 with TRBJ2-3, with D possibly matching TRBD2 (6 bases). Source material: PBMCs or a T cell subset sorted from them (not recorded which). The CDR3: CASVIGGGSTDTQYF. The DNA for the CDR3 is TGTGCCAGCGTGATAGGAGGAGGGAGCACAGATACGCAGTATTTT.